Presented here are 17 T cell receptor beta chains from one specimen sequenced in a study of blood T cells in healthy people across ages. Then a second PCR, running about 6 to 12 cycles, was carried out with a sample-barcoded 5' primer and a J-beta primer mix. MiXCR, applied by TCRdb to the 5' RACE reads, yields one record per CDR3 protein. In the table there are about 580,000 distinct CDR3 sequences, 47% of which are singletons. Sequences were obtained from blood. These receptors originate from a man at least 80 years old in good health.

CDR3 nucleotides: TGTGCCAGCAGCTTTCGGGTCCGCGCCCCCACAGATACGCAGTATTTT. Its protein product is CASSFRVRAPTDTQYF. The chain employs TRBV7-8 and TRBJ2-3, with D uncertain. Germline V CDR1 and CDR2: SGHVS, FQNEAQ. The ends were cut back, 3 bases at V and 2 bases at J, with 15 bases in the middle. The length of the CDR3 is 16 residues. The full variable domain, its missing parts supplied by reference TRBV7-8 and TRBJ2-3, is GAGVSQSPRYKVAKRGQDVALRCDPISGHVSLFWYQQALGQGPEFLTYFQNEAQLDKSGLPSDRFFAERPEGSVSTLKIQRTQQEDSAVYLCASSFRVRAPTDTQYFGPGTRLTVL.

This clonotype was found a few times. The V gene is TRBV9, the J gene TRBJ2-5; the D is unclear. CDR3 length: 15 residues. CDR1 and CDR2 from the germline V gene are SGDLS and YYNGEE. V lost 1 base and J 4 bases, leaving 14 bases between the germline ends. The CDR3 DNA reads as TGTGCCAGCAGCGTAAGTCCCGGGTATCGAGAGACCCAGTACTTC. As protein: CASSVSPGYRETQYF.

The CDR3 loop is CASSTSGEGTQYF. The CDR3 nucleotides are TGTGCCAGCAGTACTAGCGGGGAGGGGACCCAGTACTTC. The rearrangement joins TRBV6-6 to TRBJ2-5; 10 bases are shared with TRBD2. J lost 7 bases, V lost 5 bases, and 4 bases had no gene match. CDR1 and CDR2 (germline): MNHNY, SVGAGI (reference sequence). The CDR3 is 13 amino acids.

The V gene is TRBV7-3, the J gene TRBJ2-1, with 10 bases lining up with TRBD2. CDR1 is SGHTA, CDR2 FQGTGA, per germline. The length of the CDR3 is 14 residues. V lost 5 bases and J lost 12; bases outside the gene matches: 10. Here the CDR3 DNA reads TGTGCCAGCAGCCCGAGGACTAGCGGAGAAGGGCAGTTCTTC. It is translated as CASSPRTSGEGQFF.

This sequence joins TRBV28 and TRBJ2-7; possible D gene TRBD2, 5 bases. From germline, CDR1 is MDHEN and CDR2 SYDVKM. The CDR3 loop spans 13 amino acids. Trimming removed 6 bases at V and 4 bases at J, with 13 bases between. The CDR3, as DNA: TGTGCCAGCAGCCCCGTGGGAGAGTACGAGCAGTACTTC. This encodes CASSPVGEYEQYF. Complete variable domain (other parts from reference TRBV28 and TRBJ2-7): DVKVTQSSRYLVKRTGEKVFLECVQDMDHENMFWYRQDPGLGLRLIYFSYDVKMKEKGDIPEGYSVSREKKERFSLILESASTNQTSMYLCASSPVGEYEQYFGPGTRLTVT.

This clonotype was detected only once. One end of the junction does not line up with germline, which may come from a read error. This chain links TRBV12-3 or TRBV12-4 with TRBJ1-2; weak D call: TRBD1 (5 bases). This CDR3 is 13 amino acids long. The CDR3 DNA follows: TGTGCCTGCAGGTCCGGGACTGACTATGGCTACACCTTC. It encodes CACRSGTDYGYTF.

The chain uses TRBV7-9 and TRBJ2-1; D unresolved. The V end lost 1 base, the J end lost 4 bases, and 8 bases lay between the germline ends. The germline CDR1 and CDR2 sequences are SEHNR and FQNEAQ (reference sequence). The CDR3 is 14 amino acids. The CDR3 here is CASSLDIAYNEQFF. In nucleotides, the CDR3 is TGTGCCAGCAGCTTAGATATTGCGTACAATGAGCAGTTCTTC.

A few counts support this clonotype. The V call is TRBV7-9, the J call TRBJ2-3; 9 bases are shared with TRBD1. The CDR3 contains 15 residues. The J segment lost 3 bases and the V segment lost 0 bases, leaving 1 base of the junction unmatched. The germline V gene has CDR1 SEHNR and CDR2 FQNEAQ (reference sequence). This chain's CDR3 is CASSLAGQGTDTQYF. CDR3 DNA sequence: TGTGCCAGCAGCTTAGCAGGACAGGGGACAGATACGCAGTATTTT.

CDR3 amino acids: CASSPRLERTGELFF. The CDR3, as DNA: TGTGCCAGCAGCCCCCGGCTAGAGAGGACCGGGGAGCTGTTTTTT. The V and J genes are TRBV9 and TRBJ2-2, with unresolved D. This CDR3 comprises 15 residues. The germline V gene has CDR1 SGDLS and CDR2 YYNGEE. V was clipped by 4 bases and J by 5 bases, with 15 bases between them. Supplemented by reference TRBV9 and TRBJ2-2, the full variable domain reads DSGVTQTPKHLITATGQRVTLRCSPRSGDLSVYWYQQSLDQGLQFLIQYYNGEERAKGNILERFSAQQFPDLHSELNLSSLELGDSALYFCASSPRLERTGELFFGEGSRLTVL.

The CDR3 loop reads CASSSSGYF. The DNA for the CDR3 is TGTGCCAGCAGCTCTTCTGGGTACTTC. V and J are TRBV6-5 and TRBJ2-5; D gene uncertain. The CDR3 loop spans 9 amino acids. V was clipped by 6 bases and J by 13 bases, with 9 bases between them. The germline gives CDR1 MNHEY, CDR2 SVGAGI.

With respect to this clonotype: One junction end does not reproduce the germline sequence, and a read error may be involved. This chain links TRBV20-1 with TRBJ2-1; D perhaps matches TRBD2 (6 bases). Germline lookup yields CDR1 DFQATT and CDR2 SNEGSKA (reference sequence). The CDR3 totals 17 residues. CDR3: CSARDQSSRESYTEQFF. As DNA, the CDR3 is TGCAGTGCTAGAGATCAGAGTAGTCGGGAGTCCTACACTGAGCAGTTCTTC.

J is TRBJ2-5 and V is TRBV7-2; no clear D. The CDR3 sequence is 15 residues long. Looked up from germline, CDR1 is SGHTA and CDR2 is FQGNSA. Deletions cut 1 base from V and 11 bases from J, with 20 bases between. The CDR3 loop is CASSLDMGSNNEQYF. The CDR3, as DNA: TGTGCCAGCAGCTTAGATATGGGGTCAAACAATGAGCAGTACTTC. Looking up the rest from reference TRBV7-2 and TRBJ2-5 gives the full variable domain: GAGVSQSPSNKVTEKGKDVELRCDPISGHTALYWYRQSLGQGLEFLIYFQGNSAPDKSGLPSDRFSAERTGGSVSTLTIQRTQQEDSAVYLCASSLDMGSNNEQYFGPGTRLLVL.

This clonotype was counted only a few times. The J gene is TRBJ2-3, the V gene TRBV20-1; 9 bases are a match to TRBD2. The trim removed 0 bases at V and 2 bases at J, leaving 6 bases unmatched. In germline, CDR1 is DFQATT, CDR2 SNEGSKA (reference sequence). The CDR3 is 16 amino acids. CDR3 amino acids: CSARDAQRGDTDTQYF. Written as DNA, the CDR3 is TGCAGTGCTAGAGATGCCCAGCGGGGGGACACAGATACGCAGTATTTT.

In its sample, this clonotype was seen a few times. The chain has TRBV20-1 and TRBJ2-5; the match to TRBD2 covers 9 bases. This CDR3 is built from 15 residues. Germline CDR1 reads DFQATT; CDR2 reads SNEGSKA (reference sequence). V was pared by 3 bases and J by 2 bases, with 7 bases of the junction left unmatched. In nucleotides, the CDR3 is TGCAGTGCTAGGAATAGCGGGGGCCGGCAAGAGACCCAGTACTTC. Translation gives CSARNSGGRQETQYF.

The chain is built from TRBV4-2 and TRBJ1-1; no definite D call. This CDR3 comprises 16 residues. The germline V gene has CDR1 LGHNA and CDR2 YNFKEQ. The V and J ends lost 1 base and 1 base respectively, with 13 bases between them. CDR3 sequence reads: CASSQVQGRGNTEAFF. The CDR3 nucleotides are TGTGCCAGCAGCCAAGTGCAAGGACGGGGGAACACTGAAGCTTTCTTT.

The chain has TRBV7-2 and TRBJ1-5; D unresolved. CDR1 and CDR2 from the germline V gene are SGHTA and FQGNSA. The CDR3 consists of 13 residues. V was clipped by 2 bases and J by 10 bases, with 12 bases between them. This CDR3 reads CASSLYRPHPQHF. In DNA, the CDR3 is TGTGCCAGCAGCTTATACCGCCCGCATCCCCAGCATTTT.

V is TRBV29-1 and J is TRBJ1-2; D not certain. Germline V lookup: CDR1 SQVTM, CDR2 ANQGSEA. The length of the CDR3 is 12 residues. Trimming pared 6 bases from V and 8 bases from J, leaving 16 bases between. CDR3 loop: CSVAVGTQGYTF. Written as DNA, the CDR3 is TGCAGCGTCGCAGTAGGAACTCAGGGCTACACCTTC.